Shown below are 21 T cell receptor beta chains from a single sample sequenced in a study of cytomegalovirus exposure and HLA in healthy donors (TCRdb year 2017). The method was the immunoSEQ multiplex PCR assay. A mixture of 60 forward primers for TCR Vbeta segments and 13 reverse primers for TCR Jbeta segments was used in the multiplex PCR. The table was pulled from immuneACCESS by TCRdb, which kept in-frame rearrangements only. Such tables lose some clones; where checked, under half of the loss comes from unresolved V genes, and the rest has no known cause. This sample lists 130,000 or so clones; over 70% were detected once. 2.5% to 3.5% of the sample rests with the top ten. The sequencing sample was made of PBMCs. These receptors were obtained from a man younger than 40 in good health and CMV-seronegative.

This clone was found a few times. The V call is TRBV5-1, the J call TRBJ2-7; possibly TRBD1 for D (6 bases). V was trimmed by 2 bases and J by 4 bases, leaving 16 bases between them. The CDR3 totals 15 residues. Germline CDR1 SGHRS, CDR2 YFSETQ. CDR3 region: CASSLQGSEGYEQYF. CDR3 sequence (DNA): TGCGCCAGCAGCTTACAGGGCTCAGAGGGTTACGAGCAGTACTTC.

The rearrangement joins TRBV7-2 to TRBJ2-7; weak D call: TRBD1 (5 bases). Germline CDR1 reads SGHTA; CDR2 reads FQGNSA. V shed 2 bases and J shed 7 bases, with 15 bases lying between them. This CDR3 contains 14 residues. The CDR3 region is CASSLLSGSREQYF. CDR3 nucleotides: TGTGCCAGCAGCTTATTATCAGGGTCGAGGGAGCAGTACTTC.

The CDR3 nucleotides are TGTGCCAGCAAGGGCAACGGGGGCACAGATACGCAGTATTTT. This codes for CASKGNGGTDTQYF. J is TRBJ2-3 and V is TRBV2; possible D gene TRBD2, 5 bases. Trimming left V 7 bases short and J 1 base short, with 12 bases between. This CDR3 has 14 amino acids. Looked up from germline, CDR1 is SNHLY and CDR2 is FYNNEI.

The chain joins TRBV7-9 to TRBJ1-2, with 8 nucleotides matching TRBD1. V shed 5 bases, J shed 4 bases, and the junction held 6 bases outside the gene matches. The CDR3 loop spans 14 amino acids. Germline V gene data show CDR1 as SEHNR and CDR2 as FQNEAQ (reference sequence). The CDR3 region is CASSPRTGFYGYTF. The DNA of the CDR3 is TGTGCCAGCAGCCCCCGGACAGGGTTCTATGGCTACACCTTC.

This rearrangement joins TRBV5-6 to TRBJ1-3; TRBD1 matches 7 bases. The CDR3 runs 15 residues. Losses at the gene ends were 6 bases for V and 2 bases for J; bases not matched to a gene: 8. Germline lookup yields CDR1 SGHDT and CDR2 YYEEEE. CDR3 sequence (DNA): TGTGCCAGCAACAAAAAGGGGGCAACTGGAAACACCATATATTTT. Translation: CASNKKGATGNTIYF.

The V gene is TRBV28, the J gene TRBJ1-2, with D perhaps matching TRBD1 (6 bases). Germline-derived CDR1 and CDR2 are MDHEN and SYDVKM. V lost 2 bases and J 4 bases, leaving 11 bases between the germline ends. CDR3 length: 14 residues. The CDR3 is CASSLGQGTYGYTF. The CDR3 nucleotides are TGTGCCAGCAGTTTAGGCCAGGGGACCTATGGCTACACCTTC.

The genes are TRBV7-9 and TRBJ2-7; a possible D gene is TRBD2 (6 bases). V was trimmed by 3 bases and J by 6 bases, leaving 15 bases between them. CDR3 length: 14 amino acids. Germline CDR1 and CDR2: SEHNR and FQNEAQ (reference sequence). CDR3 nucleotides: TGTGCCAGCAGCTTCGGCCTAGCGCTCGGCGAGCAGTACTTC. As protein: CASSFGLALGEQYF. Together with reference TRBV7-9 and TRBJ2-7, the CDR3 gives the full variable domain: DTGVSQNPRHKITKRGQNVTFRCDPISEHNRLYWYRQTLGQGPEFLTYFQNEAQLEKSRLLSDRFSAERPKGSFSTLEIQRTEQGDSAMYLCASSFGLALGEQYFGPGTRLTVT.

This clone was observed a handful of times. The chain recombines TRBV18 with TRBJ1-1; 12 bases are a match to TRBD1. Looked up from germline, CDR1 is KGHSH and CDR2 is LQKENI. Trimming at V came to 4 bases and at J to 4 bases, leaving 4 bases not matched to a gene. This CDR3 has 15 residues. The CDR3 loop is CASSRDRGQGTEAFF. The CDR3 DNA is TGTGCCAGCTCACGGGACAGGGGGCAAGGCACTGAAGCTTTCTTT.

The chain links TRBV6-1 to TRBJ2-3, with D maybe TRBD1 (5 bases). Trimming left V 11 bases short and J 0 bases short, with 18 bases between. This CDR3 is built from 15 residues. CDR1 MNHNS and CDR2 SASEGT come from the germline V gene. The CDR3 region has the DNA TGTGCCCACGAGAAACAGGCATTTAGCACAGATACGCAGTATTTT. Translation gives CAHEKQAFSTDTQYF.

The V call is TRBV29-1, the J call TRBJ2-3, with TRBD2 identical over 9 bases. The V gene's germline CDR1 is SQVTM and CDR2 ANQGSEA. This CDR3 spans 14 amino acids. J was trimmed by 4 bases and V by 5 bases; bases with no gene match: 7. CDR3 region: CSVCGRAGADTQYF. As DNA, the CDR3 is TGCAGCGTTTGCGGGAGGGCCGGGGCAGATACGCAGTATTTT.

J is TRBJ2-7 and V is TRBV13, with 7 bases fitting TRBD2. The CDR3 length is 16 residues. The junction had 13 bases not matched to a gene; V was cut back by 5 bases and J by 3 bases. Germline CDR1 is PRHDT and CDR2 is FYEKMQ (reference sequence). In nucleotides, the CDR3 is TGTGCCAGCAGCATTAGTGGCTACGGGGGGTTCTACGAGCAGTACTTC. Residues: CASSISGYGGFYEQYF.

This chain links TRBV5-1 with TRBJ1-6; TRBD1 aligns across 9 bases. Per the germline V gene, CDR1 is SGHRS and CDR2 is YFSETQ. The CDR3 runs 16 residues. The trim removed 3 bases at V and 5 bases at J, leaving 6 bases unmatched. CDR3 region: CASSSRRTGDNSPLHF. Here the CDR3 DNA reads TGCGCCAGCAGCTCAAGAAGGACAGGGGATAATTCACCCCTCCACTTT.

This chain joins TRBV2 and TRBJ1-3, with D perhaps TRBD1 (5 bases). The germline V gene has CDR1 SNHLY and CDR2 FYNNEI. The V end was cut by 6 bases, the J end by 2 bases, with 8 bases between. The CDR3 is 13 residues long. In DNA, the CDR3 is TGTGCCAGCAGACAGGACCCTGGAAACACCATATATTTT. It is translated as CASRQDPGNTIYF.

The chain combines TRBV5-1 with TRBJ1-4, with D hard to call. Trimming left V 3 bases short and J 4 bases short, with 7 bases between. Per germline, CDR1 SGHRS and CDR2 YFSETQ. The CDR3 length is 13 residues. CDR3 coding DNA: TGCGCCAGCAGCTCCACTTATAATGAAAAACTGTTTTTT. This encodes CASSSTYNEKLFF.

This clone was picked up one time. J is TRBJ2-7 and V is TRBV7-2; TRBD2 matches at 9 bases. The V and J ends lost 3 bases and 2 bases, in that order; junction bases with no gene match: 11. The germline CDR1 and CDR2 sequences are SGHTA and FQGNSA. The CDR3 runs to 17 residues. CDR3 sequence (DNA): TGTGCCAGCAGCTTCCGACTAGGGCGGGGGGGCACCTACGAGCAGTACTTC. Amino acids: CASSFRLGRGGTYEQYF.

The V gene is TRBV6-1, the J gene TRBJ2-7, with TRBD2 identical over 7 bases. This CDR3 is built from 15 residues. Germline V lookup: CDR1 MNHNS, CDR2 SASEGT. J lost 2 bases, V lost 2 bases, and 6 bases had no gene match. The CDR3 reads CASSETGLAAYEQYF. CDR3 DNA sequence: TGTGCCAGCAGTGAAACGGGTCTAGCGGCCTACGAGCAGTACTTC.

This chain links TRBV19 with TRBJ1-2; 10 bases line up with TRBD1. Germline trimming cut 5 bases from V and 4 bases from J; bases unmatched to any gene: 7. The CDR3 contains 15 residues. The germline CDR1 and CDR2 sequences are LNHDA and SQIVND (reference sequence). The CDR3: CASSVDRGRGYGYTF. CDR3 sequence (DNA): TGTGCCAGTAGTGTCGACAGGGGGCGCGGCTATGGCTACACCTTC.

For this clone: This likely comes from a read error, as the CDR3 has no conserved phenylalanine or tryptophan at its end. The V and J genes are TRBV25-1 and TRBJ1-5, with D perhaps TRBD1 (5 bases). CDR1 is MGHDK, CDR2 SYGVNS, per germline. The CDR3 has 14 amino acids. Trimming cost V 4 bases and J 4 bases, with 11 bases left between them. Written as DNA, the CDR3 is TGTGCCAGCAGTGCTCAGGGAAGTAATCAGCCCCAGCATGTT. Protein sequence: CASSAQGSNQPQHV.

J is TRBJ2-5 and V is TRBV5-1, with 9 bases identical to TRBD2. This CDR3 contains 16 residues. Per germline, CDR1 SGHRS and CDR2 YFSETQ. The ends lost 0 bases at V and 2 bases at J; junction bases unmatched: 5. DNA of the CDR3: TGCGCCAGCAGCTTGGGGCCTAGCGGGGATCAAGAGACCCAGTACTTC. Amino acids: CASSLGPSGDQETQYF.

V and J are TRBV18 and TRBJ1-1; D remains ambiguous. Trimming cost V 5 bases and J 4 bases, with 14 bases left between them. Germline CDR1 reads KGHSH; CDR2 reads LQKENI. This CDR3 is 14 amino acids long. The CDR3 region has the DNA TGTGCCAGCTCAAATTTCGGCGGAAGCACTGAAGCTTTCTTT. Encoded protein: CASSNFGGSTEAFF.

This sequence joins TRBV7-6 and TRBJ1-4; 9 bases agree with TRBD1. Germline V CDR1 and CDR2: SGHVS, FNYEAQ. The CDR3 contains 14 residues. The V and J ends lost 5 bases and 10 bases, in that order; junction bases with no gene match: 8. CDR3 loop: CASSQGQGLGKLFF. The CDR3 bases are TGTGCCAGCAGCCAGGGACAGGGTTTAGGAAAACTGTTTTTT.